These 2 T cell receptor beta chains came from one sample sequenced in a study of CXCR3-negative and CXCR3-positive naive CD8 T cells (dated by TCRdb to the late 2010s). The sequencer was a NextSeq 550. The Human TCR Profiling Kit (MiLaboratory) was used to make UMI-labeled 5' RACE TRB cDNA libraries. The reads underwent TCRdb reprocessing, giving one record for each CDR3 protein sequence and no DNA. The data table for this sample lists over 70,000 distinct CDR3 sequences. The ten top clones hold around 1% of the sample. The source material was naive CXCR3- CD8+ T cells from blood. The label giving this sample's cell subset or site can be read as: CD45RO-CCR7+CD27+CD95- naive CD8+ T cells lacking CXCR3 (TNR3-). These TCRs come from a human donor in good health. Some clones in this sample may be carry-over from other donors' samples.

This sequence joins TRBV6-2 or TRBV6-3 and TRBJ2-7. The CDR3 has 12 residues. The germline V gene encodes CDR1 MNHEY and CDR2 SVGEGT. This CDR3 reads CASSLGGPEQYF.

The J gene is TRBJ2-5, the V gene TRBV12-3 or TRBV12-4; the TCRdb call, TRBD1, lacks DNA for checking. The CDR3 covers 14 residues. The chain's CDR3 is CASSQTGERETQYF.